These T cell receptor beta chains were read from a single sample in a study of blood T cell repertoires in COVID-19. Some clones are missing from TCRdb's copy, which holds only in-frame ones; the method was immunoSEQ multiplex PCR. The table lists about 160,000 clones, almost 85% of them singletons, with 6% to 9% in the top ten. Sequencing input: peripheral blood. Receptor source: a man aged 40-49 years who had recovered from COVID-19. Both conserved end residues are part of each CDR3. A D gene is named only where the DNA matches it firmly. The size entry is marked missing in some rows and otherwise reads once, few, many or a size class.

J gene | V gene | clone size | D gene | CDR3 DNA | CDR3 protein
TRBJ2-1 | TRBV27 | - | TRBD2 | TGTGCCAGCAGTTTTCTAGCGGGAGGGAGATACAATGAGCAGTTCTTC | CASSFLAGGRYNEQFF
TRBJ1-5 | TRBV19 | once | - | TGTGCCAGTAGTATAGATTTGGTAGAAATCAACAATCAGCCCCAGCATTTT | CASSIDLVEINNQPQHF
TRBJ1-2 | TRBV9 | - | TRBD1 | TGTGCCAGCAGCTCCGGGACAGGGAACTATGACTACACCTTC | CASSSGTGNYDYTF
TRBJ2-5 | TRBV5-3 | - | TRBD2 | TGTGCCAGAACGGGACTAGCGAAAGAAGAGACCCAGTACTTC | CARTGLAKEETQYF
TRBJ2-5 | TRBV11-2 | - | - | TGTGCCAGCAGCTTAGACGTCGGAGAGACCCAGTACTTC | CASSLDVGETQYF
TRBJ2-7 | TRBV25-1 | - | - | TGTGCCAGCATCGGGTTCAACGAGCAGTACTTC | CASIGFNEQYF
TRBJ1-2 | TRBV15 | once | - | TGTGCCACCAGCAGAGATAAAGGGGGCTATGGCTACACCTTC | CATSRDKGGYGYTF
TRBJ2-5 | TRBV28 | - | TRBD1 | TGTGCCAGCAGTCAACACAACAGGGGGCCCCAAGAGACCCAGTACTTC | CASSQHNRGPQETQYF
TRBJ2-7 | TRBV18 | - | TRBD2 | TGTGCCAGCTCACCAGGACTAGCGGGGGGTTACACCTACGAGCAGTACTTC | CASSPGLAGGYTYEQYF
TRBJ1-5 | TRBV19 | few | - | TGTGCCAGTAGTATTGGGGAGGGTACTCAGCCCCAGCATTTT | CASSIGEGTQPQHF
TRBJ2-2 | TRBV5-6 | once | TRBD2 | TGTGCCAGCAGCCTGTTTTTGAGACTAGCGATCCCCGGGGAGCTGTTTTTT | CASSLFLRLAIPGELFF
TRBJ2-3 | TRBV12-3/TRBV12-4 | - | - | TGTGCCAGCTGTGGACTGAATGGGGATACGCAGTATTTT | CASCGLNGDTQYF
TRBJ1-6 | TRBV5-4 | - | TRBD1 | TGTGCCAGCAGCCAGGGACAGAACTCCTATAATTCACCCCTCCACTTT | CASSQGQNSYNSPLHF
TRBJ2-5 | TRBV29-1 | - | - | TGCAGCCTCAGACAGTCCCTGGAGACCCAGTACTTC | CSLRQSLETQYF
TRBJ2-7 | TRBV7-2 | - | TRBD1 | TGTGCCAGCAGCTTATCGACAGGGTCGGCCTACGAGCAGTACTTC | CASSLSTGSAYEQYF
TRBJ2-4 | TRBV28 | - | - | TGTGCCAGCAACCCCAGGTTAGCCAAAAACATTCAGTACTTC | CASNPRLAKNIQYF
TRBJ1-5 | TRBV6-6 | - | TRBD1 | TGTGCCAGCAGTTACTCGGAGGGGGCTGATCAGCCCCAGCATTTT | CASSYSEGADQPQHF
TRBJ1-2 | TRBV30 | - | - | TGTGCCTGGGTGAGGCCAGGACTTGCCCCTTATGGCTACACCTTC | CAWVRPGLAPYGYTF
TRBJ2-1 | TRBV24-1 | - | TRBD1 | TGTGCCACCAGTGACTACGGGACAGGGGGTTACAATGAGCAGTTCTTC | CATSDYGTGGYNEQFF
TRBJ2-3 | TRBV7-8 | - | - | TGTGCCAGCAGCTTTTTTAGCGCCACTAGCACAGATACGCAGTATTTT | CASSFFSATSTDTQYF
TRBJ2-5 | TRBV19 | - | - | TGTGCCAGTAGTAACCCTCGGGATGCCTGGGAGACCCAGTACTTC | CASSNPRDAWETQYF
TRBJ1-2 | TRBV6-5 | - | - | TGTGCCAGCAGTTACAATCTGGCCGGAGGTGGCTACACCTTC | CASSYNLAGGGYTF
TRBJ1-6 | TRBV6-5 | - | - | TGTGCCAGCACCCCGGGGGGGAAGGCTTCACCCCTCCACTTT | CASTPGGKASPLHF
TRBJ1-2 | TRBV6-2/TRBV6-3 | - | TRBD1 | TGTGCCAGCAGTCGTCAGGGGGCGATCTATGGCTACACCTTC | CASSRQGAIYGYTF
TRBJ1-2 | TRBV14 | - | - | TGTGCCAGCAGCCAAGGCGGTTTGGATGGCTACACCTTC | CASSQGGLDGYTF
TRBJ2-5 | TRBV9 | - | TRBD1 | TGTGCCAGCAGAGCCGGACAGGGGGCTGGAGAGACCCAGTACTTC | CASRAGQGAGETQYF
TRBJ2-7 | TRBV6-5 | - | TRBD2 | TGTGCCAGCAGTTACGGGGCGGGAGGGCGCGAGCAGTACTTC | CASSYGAGGREQYF
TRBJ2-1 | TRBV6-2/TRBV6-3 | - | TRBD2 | TGTGCCAGCAGTTACTGGAGCGGGGGTCTCAATGAGCAGTTCTTC | CASSYWSGGLNEQFF
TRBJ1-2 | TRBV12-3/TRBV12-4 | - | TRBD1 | TGTGCCAGCAGAAGGACAGGGACCTATGGCTACACCTTC | CASRRTGTYGYTF